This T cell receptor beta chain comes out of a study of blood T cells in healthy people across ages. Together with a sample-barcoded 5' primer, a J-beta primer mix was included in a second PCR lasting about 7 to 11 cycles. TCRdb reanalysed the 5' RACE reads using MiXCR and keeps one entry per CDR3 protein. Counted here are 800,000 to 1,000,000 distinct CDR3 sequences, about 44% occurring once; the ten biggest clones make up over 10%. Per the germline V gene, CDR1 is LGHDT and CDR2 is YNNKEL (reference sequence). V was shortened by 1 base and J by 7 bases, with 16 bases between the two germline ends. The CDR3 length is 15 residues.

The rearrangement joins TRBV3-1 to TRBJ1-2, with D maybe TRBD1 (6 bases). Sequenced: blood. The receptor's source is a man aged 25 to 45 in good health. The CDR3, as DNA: TGTGCCAGCAGCCAAGGTGAACAGGGTGTCTCTGGCTACACCTTC. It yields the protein CASSQGEQGVSGYTF.